This TCR beta chain comes out of a study of shared clonotypes between healthy human individuals. Study outcomes and limitations: Generation probability values for non-shared clonotypes were lower than those for clonotypes shared by all four donors. On the whole, naive subsets had larger estimated richness than memory subsets had.

At the deep level, the assay was run. Some clones are missing from TCRdb's copy, which holds only in-frame ones; the method was immunoSEQ multiplex PCR. The sample has 640,000 or so clones, roughly 70% seen once. Points on this clone: The antigen is unknown. Other nucleotide sequences from this sample produce the same CDR3.

From CD4+ cells came CD45RA+ naive and CD45RA-negative memory subsets. This CDR3 is built from 14 residues. Trimming pared 4 bases from V and 2 bases from J, leaving 9 bases between. The germline V gene encodes CDR1 MGHRA and CDR2 YSYEKL. This clonotype was sampled from a woman aged 30 to 39 in good health. This chain joins TRBV4-1 and TRBJ1-5, with a possible D match to TRBD1 (5 bases). Sequencing was done on a sample of memory CD4+ T cells sorted from blood. Subset noted: CD45RA-negative fraction. Written as DNA, the CDR3 is TGCGCCAGCAGCCTCGGGGGTGGCAATCAGCCCCAGCATTTT. Protein sequence: CASSLGGGNQPQHF.